A selection of T cell receptor beta chains follows, all from one sample in a study of beta chain features in type 1 diabetes. Profiled with immunoSEQ multiplex PCR; TCRdb holds only in-frame clones, not every one. This repertoire shows approximately 360,000 clones, roughly 13% found once; its top ten account for 0.0085% to 0.012%. The specimen sequenced was naive CD4+ T cells from blood. The source is a woman in her late teens or twenties with type 1 diabetes. CDR3s include the opening cysteine and the closing phenylalanine or tryptophan. Each record gives: D gene, CDR3 length, V gene, clone size, J gene, CDR3 DNA, CDR3 protein. A D gene is named only where the DNA matches it firmly. Where a row states a size, it is once, few, many or the class of an expanded clone; other rows omit it.

>-|12|TRBV18|few|TRBJ2-7
TGTGCCAGCTCCCTCGATGGAGTCGAGCAGTACTTC
CASSLDGVEQYF
>-|15|TRBV7-2|-|TRBJ1-6
TGTGCCAGCAGCCCAAGATCGCTCCTAAGCTCACCCCTCCACTTT
CASSPRSLLSSPLHF
>-|16|TRBV19|-|TRBJ1-2
TGTGCCAGTAGTCCAGACAGTGCAAATGAGGTCTATGGCTACACCTTC
CASSPDSANEVYGYTF
>TRBD1|16|TRBV23-1|-|TRBJ2-3
TGCGCCAGCAGTCAATCGGGCAGGGGGCTCTGGAATACGCAGTATTTT
CASSQSGRGLWNTQYF
>TRBD1|16|TRBV25-1|few|TRBJ1-1
TGTGCCAGCAGTGAATGGGGACAGGGGCTGAGTGCTGAAGCTTTCTTT
CASSEWGQGLSAEAFF
>-|14|TRBV5-4|-|TRBJ2-7
TGTGCCAGCAGCTTAGGAGACAGGCCCTACGAGCAGTACTTC
CASSLGDRPYEQYF
>TRBD1|13|TRBV30|few|TRBJ1-4
TGTGCCAAGGGGGACAGGGGGCATGAAAAACTGTTTTTT
CAKGDRGHEKLFF
>TRBD2|19|TRBV5-1|-|TRBJ2-3
TGCGCCAGCAGCTTGGATGGGGCGGGAGGCCTAACGAGGACAGATACGCAGTATTTT
CASSLDGAGGLTRTDTQYF
>TRBD1|15|TRBV18|few|TRBJ2-2
TGTGCCAGCTCGCCACGGGACAGTAAAACCGGGGAGCTGTTTTTT
CASSPRDSKTGELFF
>TRBD1|15|TRBV5-1|few|TRBJ2-7
TGCGCCAGCAGCTCTCCCGCACAGGGGACCTACGAGCAGTACTTC
CASSSPAQGTYEQYF
>-|13|TRBV18|few|TRBJ2-5
TGTGCCAGCTCACTGGACAGACAAGAGACCCAGTACTTC
CASSLDRQETQYF
>TRBD2|18|TRBV5-1|few|TRBJ2-1
TGCGCCAGCAGCTTGGGAGGACTAGCGATCATCTCCTACAATGAGCAGTTCTTC
CASSLGGLAIISYNEQFF
>-|14|TRBV5-1|-|TRBJ1-1
TGCGCCAGCAGCTTGACAGGGATGAACACTGAAGCTTTCTTT
CASSLTGMNTEAFF
>-|13|TRBV15|-|TRBJ1-1
TGTGCCACCAGGCTGACAGGAAACACTGAAGCTTTCTTT
CATRLTGNTEAFF
>TRBD1|14|TRBV18|few|TRBJ1-2
TGTGCCAGCTCACCGGACAGGACGAACTATGGCTACACCTTC
CASSPDRTNYGYTF
>-|15|TRBV7-8|-|TRBJ2-7
TGTGCCAGCAGCGCCCGGTTTGGGCAGTCCTACGAGCAGTACTTC
CASSARFGQSYEQYF
>-|13|TRBV6-5|few|TRBJ1-2
TGTGCCAGCAGATCCACAGCACTCTATGGCTACACCTTC
CASRSTALYGYTF
>-|14|TRBV29-1|few|TRBJ2-2
TGCAGCGGCCTCAGGGGTACGAACACCGGGGAGCTGTTTTTT
CSGLRGTNTGELFF
>TRBD2|14|TRBV27|-|TRBJ2-7
TGTGCCAGCAGCTCCGGGACTAGGCCCCTCGAGCAGTACTTC
CASSSGTRPLEQYF
>-|14|TRBV29-1|-|TRBJ2-1
TGCAGCGTTGAATTCACCCAGCGGCCTTATGAGCAGTTCTTC
CSVEFTQRPYEQFF
>-|14|TRBV5-1|few|TRBJ2-1
TGCGCCAGCAGCTTGACGCGGGCCTTCAATGAGCAGTTCTTC
CASSLTRAFNEQFF
>-|16|TRBV7-9|-|TRBJ1-1
TGTGCCAGCAGCTCCGGATTAATGGGAGCGAACACTGAAGCTTTCTTT
CASSSGLMGANTEAFF
>TRBD2|14|TRBV30|-|TRBJ2-3
TGTGCCTGGAGGACACTAGCGGGGCCGGGTACGCAGTATTTT
CAWRTLAGPGTQYF
>TRBD1|14|TRBV18|few|TRBJ2-7
TGTGCCAGCTCTCTCCGGGACAGAGCCTACGAGCAGTACTTC
CASSLRDRAYEQYF
>-|13|TRBV28|-|TRBJ1-5
TGTGCCAGCAAGGTAGGGGTCACTCAGCCCCAGCATTTT
CASKVGVTQPQHF
>TRBD1|18|TRBV7-2|few|TRBJ2-2
TGTGCCAGCAGCTCCATAGGGCGTTGGAAGGGGGCTGTCGGGGAGCTGTTTTTT
CASSSIGRWKGAVGELFF
>TRBD1|14|TRBV30|-|TRBJ1-2
TGTGCCTGGATCGGACAGGGGGCGCGGTATGGCTACACCTTC
CAWIGQGARYGYTF
>-|15|TRBV11-3|-|TRBJ2-2
TGTGCCAGCAGCTTAGACCGAGGGAACACCGGGGAGCTGTTTTTT
CASSLDRGNTGELFF
>-|13|TRBV28|few|TRBJ2-5
TGTGCCAGCAGTCCGCATGGGGGCGAGACCCAGTACTTC
CASSPHGGETQYF
>-|12|TRBV28|few|TRBJ2-1
TGTGCCAGCAGTTTTAGGACAAATGAGCAGTTCTTC
CASSFRTNEQFF
>-|16|TRBV6-6|-|TRBJ1-1
TGTGCCAGCAGTTACTCGTTCGACGTGAGGGCTTCTGAAGCTTTCTTT
CASSYSFDVRASEAFF
>TRBD2|15|TRBV5-4|-|TRBJ2-1
TGTGCCAGCAGCTTGGGGGAGGGCCTCTACAATGAGCAGTTCTTC
CASSLGEGLYNEQFF
>-|15|TRBV5-4|few|TRBJ2-6
TGTGCCAGCGAGCCTCAAGGGGCTGGGGCCAACGTCCTGACTTTC
CASEPQGAGANVLTF
>TRBD2|15|TRBV9|few|TRBJ2-3
TGTGCCAGCAGCTCTTCTAGCGGCTTAATGGATACGCAGTATTTT
CASSSSSGLMDTQYF
>-|13|TRBV7-9|few|TRBJ2-1
TGTGCCAGCAGCACCCTACAGGGCTATGAGCAGTTCTTC
CASSTLQGYEQFF
>TRBD2|15|TRBV4-2|few|TRBJ2-3
TGTGCCAGCAGCGCGGAGCGGGAGAGGGTAGATACGCAGTATTTT
CASSAERERVDTQYF
>-|14|TRBV11-2|few|TRBJ2-4
TGTGCCAGCAGCTTATGGGAGAGGGGGAACATTCAGTACTTC
CASSLWERGNIQYF
>TRBD1|16|TRBV6-1|-|TRBJ2-1
TGTGCCAGCAGTGACGCGGGACAGGGGACCTACAATGAGCAGTTCTTC
CASSDAGQGTYNEQFF
>-|14|TRBV9|-|TRBJ2-5
TGTGCCAGCAGCGTAGTGGCGGGACGGGGGACCCAGTACTTC
CASSVVAGRGTQYF
>-|15|TRBV2|-|TRBJ2-2
TGTGCCAGCAGTGAAGTTCTGACGGGAACCGGGGAGCTGTTTTTT
CASSEVLTGTGELFF
>TRBD2|15|TRBV9|few|TRBJ2-3
TGTGCCAGCAGCGCAGCGGGAGGGGTGCAGGGGACGCAGTATTTT
CASSAAGGVQGTQYF
>-|14|TRBV7-8|few|TRBJ2-7
TGTGCCAGCAGCATAATGACAGGTACCTACGAGCAGTACTTC
CASSIMTGTYEQYF